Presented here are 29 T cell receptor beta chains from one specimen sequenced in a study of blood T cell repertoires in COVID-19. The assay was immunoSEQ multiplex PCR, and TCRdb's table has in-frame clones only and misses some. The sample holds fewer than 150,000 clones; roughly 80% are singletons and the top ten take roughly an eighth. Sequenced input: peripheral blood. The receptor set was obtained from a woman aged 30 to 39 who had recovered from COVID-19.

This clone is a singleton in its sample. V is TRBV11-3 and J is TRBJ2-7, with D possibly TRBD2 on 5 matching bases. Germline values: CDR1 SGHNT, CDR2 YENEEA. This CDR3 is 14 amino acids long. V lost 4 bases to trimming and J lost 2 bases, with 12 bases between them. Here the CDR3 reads CASSSQERPYEQYF. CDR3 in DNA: TGTGCCAGCAGCTCTCAGGAGCGGCCCTACGAGCAGTACTTC. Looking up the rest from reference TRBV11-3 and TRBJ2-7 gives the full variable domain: EAGVVQSPRYKIIEKKQPVAFWCNPISGHNTLYWYLQNLGQGPELLIRYENEEAVDDSQLPKDRFSAERLKGVDSTLKIQPAELGDSAVYLCASSSQERPYEQYFGPGTRLTVT.

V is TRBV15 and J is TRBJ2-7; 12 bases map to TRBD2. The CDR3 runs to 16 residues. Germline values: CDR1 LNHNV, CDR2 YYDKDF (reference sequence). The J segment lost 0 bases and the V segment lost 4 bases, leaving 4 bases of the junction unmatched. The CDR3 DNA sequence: TGTGCCACCAGCACTACGACTAGCGGGAGCTCCTACGAGCAGTACTTC. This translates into CATSTTTSGSSYEQYF.

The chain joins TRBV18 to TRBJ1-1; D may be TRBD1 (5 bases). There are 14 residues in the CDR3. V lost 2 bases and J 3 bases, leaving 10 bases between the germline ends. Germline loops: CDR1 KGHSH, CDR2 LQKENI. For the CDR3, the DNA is TGTGCCAGCTCACCAGGAGCAGGGTACACTGAAGCTTTCTTT. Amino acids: CASSPGAGYTEAFF.

CDR3 residues: CASSSQAGNTIYF. The DNA for the CDR3 is TGTGCCAGTAGTTCGCAGGCGGGAAACACCATATATTTT. The chain is built from TRBV19 and TRBJ1-3, with D uncertain. Germline V gives CDR1 LNHDA, CDR2 SQIVND (reference sequence). The CDR3 has 13 amino acids. V was pared by 5 bases and J by 4 bases, with 9 bases between. Using reference TRBV19 and TRBJ1-3 for the parts outside the CDR3, the full variable domain is DGGITQSPKYLFRKEGQNVTLSCEQNLNHDAMYWYRQDPGQGLRLIYYSQIVNDFQKGDIAEGYSVSREKKESFPLTVTSAQKNPTAFYLCASSSQAGNTIYFGEGSWLTVV.

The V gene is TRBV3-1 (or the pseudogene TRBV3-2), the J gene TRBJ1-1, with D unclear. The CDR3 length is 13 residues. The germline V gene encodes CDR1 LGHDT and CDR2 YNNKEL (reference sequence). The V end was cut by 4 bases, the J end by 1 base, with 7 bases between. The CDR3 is CASSRGRNTEAFF. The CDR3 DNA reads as TGTGCCAGCAGCCGCGGCAGGAACACTGAAGCTTTCTTT.

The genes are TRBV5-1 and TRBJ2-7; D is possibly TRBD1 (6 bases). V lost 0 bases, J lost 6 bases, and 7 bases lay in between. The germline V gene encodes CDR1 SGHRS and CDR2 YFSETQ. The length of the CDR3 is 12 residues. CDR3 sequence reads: CASSLVGGEQYF. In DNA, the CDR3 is TGCGCCAGCAGCTTGGTAGGGGGCGAGCAGTACTTC. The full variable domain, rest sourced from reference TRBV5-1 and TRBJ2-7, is KAGVTQTPRYLIKTRGQQVTLSCSPISGHRSVSWYQQTPGQGLQFLFEYFSETQRNKGNFPGRFSGRQFSNSRSEMNVSTLELGDSALYLCASSLVGGEQYFGPGTRLTVT.

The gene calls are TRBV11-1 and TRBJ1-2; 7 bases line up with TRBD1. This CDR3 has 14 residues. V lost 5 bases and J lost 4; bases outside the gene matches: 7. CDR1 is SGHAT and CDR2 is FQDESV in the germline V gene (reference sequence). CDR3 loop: CASSPPGTAYGYTF. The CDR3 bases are TGTGCCAGCAGCCCGCCCGGGACAGCCTATGGCTACACCTTC.

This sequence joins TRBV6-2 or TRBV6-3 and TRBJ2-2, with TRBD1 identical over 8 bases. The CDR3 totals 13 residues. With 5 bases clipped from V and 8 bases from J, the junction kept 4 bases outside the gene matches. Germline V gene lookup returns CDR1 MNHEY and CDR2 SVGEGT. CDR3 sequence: CASSPGTGGELFF. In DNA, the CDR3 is TGTGCCAGCAGTCCCGGGACAGGAGGGGAGCTGTTTTTT.

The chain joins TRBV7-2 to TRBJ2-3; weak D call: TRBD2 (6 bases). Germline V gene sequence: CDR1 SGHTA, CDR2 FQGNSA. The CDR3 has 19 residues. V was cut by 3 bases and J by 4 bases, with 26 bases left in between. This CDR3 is CASSFPGKGDGWRADTQYF. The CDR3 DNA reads TGTGCCAGCAGCTTCCCCGGTAAGGGTGACGGATGGAGGGCAGATACGCAGTATTTT.

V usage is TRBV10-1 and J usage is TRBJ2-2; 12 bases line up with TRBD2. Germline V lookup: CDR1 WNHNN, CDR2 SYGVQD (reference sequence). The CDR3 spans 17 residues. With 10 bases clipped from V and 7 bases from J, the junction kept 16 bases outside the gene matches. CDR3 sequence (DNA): TGCGCCACCCGAGGGTCTAGCGGGAGGGCCAGGGGCGGGGAGCTGTTTTTT. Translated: CATRGSSGRARGGELFF.

The CDR3 sequence: CASSTIAGITDTQYF. CDR3 DNA sequence: TGTGCCAGCAGCACAATAGCGGGGATTACAGATACGCAGTATTTT. This chain joins TRBV2 and TRBJ2-3; the match to TRBD2 covers 8 bases. After removal of 6 bases from V and 3 bases from J, the junction contained 8 bases not matched to a gene. Germline values: CDR1 SNHLY, CDR2 FYNNEI. The CDR3 is made up of 15 amino acids.

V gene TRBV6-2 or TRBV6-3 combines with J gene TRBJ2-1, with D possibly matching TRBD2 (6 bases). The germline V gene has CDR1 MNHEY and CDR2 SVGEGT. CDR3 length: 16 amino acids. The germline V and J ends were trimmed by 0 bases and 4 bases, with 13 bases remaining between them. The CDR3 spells CASSYSRDSRYNEQFF. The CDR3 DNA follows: TGTGCCAGCAGTTACTCCCGGGACTCGAGATACAATGAGCAGTTCTTC.

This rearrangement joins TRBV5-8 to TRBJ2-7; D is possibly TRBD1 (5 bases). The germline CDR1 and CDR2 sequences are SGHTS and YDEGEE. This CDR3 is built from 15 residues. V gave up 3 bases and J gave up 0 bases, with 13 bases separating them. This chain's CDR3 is CASSWTPFYSYEQYF. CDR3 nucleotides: TGTGCCAGCAGCTGGACACCTTTCTACTCCTACGAGCAGTACTTC.

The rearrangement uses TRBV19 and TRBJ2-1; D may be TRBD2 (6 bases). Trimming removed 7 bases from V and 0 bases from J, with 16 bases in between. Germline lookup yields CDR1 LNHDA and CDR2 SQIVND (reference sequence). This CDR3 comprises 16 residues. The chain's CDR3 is CASNLGAGSSYNEQFF. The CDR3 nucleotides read TGTGCCAGTAACCTTGGGGCGGGGAGCTCCTACAATGAGCAGTTCTTC.

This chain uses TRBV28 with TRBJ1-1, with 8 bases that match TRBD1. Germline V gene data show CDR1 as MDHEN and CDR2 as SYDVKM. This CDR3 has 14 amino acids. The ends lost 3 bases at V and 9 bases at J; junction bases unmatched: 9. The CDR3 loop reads CASSLWDRQSKAFF. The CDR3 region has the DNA TGTGCCAGCAGTTTGTGGGACAGGCAAAGCAAAGCTTTCTTT.

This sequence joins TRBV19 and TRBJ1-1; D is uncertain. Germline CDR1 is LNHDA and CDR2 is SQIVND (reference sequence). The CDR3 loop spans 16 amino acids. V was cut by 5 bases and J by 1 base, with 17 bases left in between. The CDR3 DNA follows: TGTGCCAGTAGTGCCGGACTGCCACGCCCGAACACTGAAGCTTTCTTT. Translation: CASSAGLPRPNTEAFF.

The CDR3 DNA reads as TGTGCCAGCAGCTCACAGCACGTGGGTGGCGGCACAGATACGCAGTATTTT. It translates to CASSSQHVGGGTDTQYF. This sequence joins TRBV3-1 (or the pseudogene TRBV3-2) and TRBJ2-3; D remains ambiguous. Deletions cut 5 bases from V and 1 base from J, with 19 bases between. The germline CDR1 and CDR2 sequences are LGHDT and YNNKEL (reference sequence). CDR3 length equals 17 residues.

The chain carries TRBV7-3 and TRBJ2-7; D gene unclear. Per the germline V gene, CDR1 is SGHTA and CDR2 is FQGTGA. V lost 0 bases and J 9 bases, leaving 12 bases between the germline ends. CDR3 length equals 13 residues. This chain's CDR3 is CASSLTPDRGQYF. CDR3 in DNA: TGTGCCAGCAGCTTAACGCCCGATAGAGGGCAGTACTTC. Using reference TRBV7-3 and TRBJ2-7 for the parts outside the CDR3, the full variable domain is GAGVSQTPSNKVTEKGKYVELRCDPISGHTALYWYRQSLGQGPEFLIYFQGTGAADDSGLPNDRFFAVRPEGSVSTLKIQRTERGDSAVYLCASSLTPDRGQYFGPGTRLTVT.

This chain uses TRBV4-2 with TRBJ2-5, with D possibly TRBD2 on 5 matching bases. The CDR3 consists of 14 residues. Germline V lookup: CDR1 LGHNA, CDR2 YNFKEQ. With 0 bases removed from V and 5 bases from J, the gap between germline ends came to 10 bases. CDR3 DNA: TGTGCCAGCAGCCAAGATCCGGAGCGGGAGACCCAGTACTTC. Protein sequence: CASSQDPERETQYF.

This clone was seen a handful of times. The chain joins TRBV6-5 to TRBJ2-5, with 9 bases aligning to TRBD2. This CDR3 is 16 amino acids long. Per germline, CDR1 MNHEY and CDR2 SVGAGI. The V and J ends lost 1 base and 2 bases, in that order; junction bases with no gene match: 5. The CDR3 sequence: CASSYFLAGFQETQYF. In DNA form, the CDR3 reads TGTGCCAGCAGTTACTTCCTAGCGGGGTTTCAAGAGACCCAGTACTTC.

CDR3 amino acids: CASGLVLAAGQETQYF. In nucleotides, the CDR3 is TGTGCTAGTGGTTTGGTACTAGCGGCGGGCCAAGAGACCCAGTACTTC. V gene TRBV12-5 combines with J gene TRBJ2-5; TRBD2 matches 8 bases. The CDR3 is made up of 16 amino acids. The germline CDR1 and CDR2 sequences are LGHNT and FRNRAP. V was clipped by 0 bases and J by 1 base; unmatched bases: 4.

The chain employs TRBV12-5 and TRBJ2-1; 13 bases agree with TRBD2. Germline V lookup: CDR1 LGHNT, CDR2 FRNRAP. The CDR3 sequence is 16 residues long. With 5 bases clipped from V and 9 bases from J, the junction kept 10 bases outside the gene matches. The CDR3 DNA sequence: TGTGCTAGTGGTGCGTCACTAGCGGGAGGGCTAGGTGAGCAGTTCTTC. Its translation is CASGASLAGGLGEQFF.

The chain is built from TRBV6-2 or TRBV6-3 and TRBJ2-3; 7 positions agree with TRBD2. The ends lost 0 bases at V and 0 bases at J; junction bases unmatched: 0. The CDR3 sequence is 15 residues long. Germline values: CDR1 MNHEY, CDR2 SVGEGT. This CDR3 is CASSYSGLSTDTQYF. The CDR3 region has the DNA TGTGCCAGCAGTTACTCGGGACTAAGCACAGATACGCAGTATTTT.

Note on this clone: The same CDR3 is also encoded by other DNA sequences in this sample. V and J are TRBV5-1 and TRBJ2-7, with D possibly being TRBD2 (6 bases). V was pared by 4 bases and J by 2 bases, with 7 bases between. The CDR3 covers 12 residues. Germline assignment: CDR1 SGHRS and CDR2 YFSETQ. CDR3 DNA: TGCGCCAGCAGCCCGGGAGCCTACGAGCAGTACTTC. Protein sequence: CASSPGAYEQYF.

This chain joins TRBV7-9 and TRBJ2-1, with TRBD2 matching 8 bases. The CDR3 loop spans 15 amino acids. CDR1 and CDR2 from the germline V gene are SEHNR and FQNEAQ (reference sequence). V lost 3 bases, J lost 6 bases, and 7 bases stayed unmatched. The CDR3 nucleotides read TGTGCCAGCAGCTTGGGGCGGGGGGTCATCAATGAGCAGTTCTTC. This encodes CASSLGRGVINEQFF.

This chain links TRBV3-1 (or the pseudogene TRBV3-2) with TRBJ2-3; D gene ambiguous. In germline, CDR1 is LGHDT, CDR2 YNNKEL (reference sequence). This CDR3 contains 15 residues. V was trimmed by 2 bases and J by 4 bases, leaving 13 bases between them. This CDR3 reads CASSQTSAFADTQYF. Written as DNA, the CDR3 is TGTGCCAGCAGCCAAACGAGCGCCTTCGCAGATACGCAGTATTTT.

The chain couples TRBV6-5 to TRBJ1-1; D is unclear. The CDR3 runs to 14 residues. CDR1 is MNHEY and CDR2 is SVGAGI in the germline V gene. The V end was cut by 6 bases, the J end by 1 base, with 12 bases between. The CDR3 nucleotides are TGTGCCAGCAGGACGTTAGGAGAGAACACTGAAGCTTTCTTT. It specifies CASRTLGENTEAFF.

CDR3 protein: CASQMDRGLPNTGELFF. The CDR3 DNA follows: TGTGCCAGCCAAATGGACAGGGGGCTCCCGAACACCGGGGAGCTGTTTTTT. This chain joins TRBV2 and TRBJ2-2, with TRBD1 matching 11 bases. The CDR3 consists of 17 residues. Germline loops: CDR1 SNHLY, CDR2 FYNNEI. V trimming: 8 bases; J trimming: 0 bases; junction bases outside the gene matches: 8. The full variable domain, rest sourced from reference TRBV2 and TRBJ2-2, is EPEVTQTPSHQVTQMGQEVILRCVPISNHLYFYWYRQILGQKVEFLVSFYNNEISEKSEIFDDQFSVERPDGSNFTLKIRSTKLEDSAMYFCASQMDRGLPNTGELFFGEGSRLTVL.

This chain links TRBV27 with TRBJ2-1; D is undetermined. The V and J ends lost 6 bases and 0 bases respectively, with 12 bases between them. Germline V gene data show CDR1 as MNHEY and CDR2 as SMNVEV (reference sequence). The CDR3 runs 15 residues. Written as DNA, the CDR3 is TGTGCCAGCAGCGAAGCGTCGAGCTCCTACAATGAGCAGTTCTTC. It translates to CASSEASSSYNEQFF.